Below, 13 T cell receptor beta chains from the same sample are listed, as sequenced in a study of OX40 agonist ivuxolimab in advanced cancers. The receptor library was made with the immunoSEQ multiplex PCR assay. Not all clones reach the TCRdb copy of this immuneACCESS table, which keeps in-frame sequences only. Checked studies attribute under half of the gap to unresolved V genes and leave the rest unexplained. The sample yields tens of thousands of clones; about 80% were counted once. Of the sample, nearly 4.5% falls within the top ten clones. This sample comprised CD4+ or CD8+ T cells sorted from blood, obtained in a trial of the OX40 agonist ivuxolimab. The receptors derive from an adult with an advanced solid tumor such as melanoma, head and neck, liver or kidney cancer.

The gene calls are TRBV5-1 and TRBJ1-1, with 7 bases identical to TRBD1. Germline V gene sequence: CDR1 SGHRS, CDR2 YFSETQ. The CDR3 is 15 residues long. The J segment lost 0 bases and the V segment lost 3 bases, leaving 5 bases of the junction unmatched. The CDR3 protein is CASSSGTAMNTEAFF. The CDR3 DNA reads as TGCGCCAGCAGCTCCGGGACAGCCATGAACACTGAAGCTTTCTTT.

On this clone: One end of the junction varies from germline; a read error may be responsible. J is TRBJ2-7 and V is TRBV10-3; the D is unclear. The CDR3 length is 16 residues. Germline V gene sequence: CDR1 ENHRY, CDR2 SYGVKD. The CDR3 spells CASSYGGRGETYEQYF. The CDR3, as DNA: TGTGCCAGCAGTTACGGCGGTAGAGGAGAGACCTACGAGCAGTACTTC.

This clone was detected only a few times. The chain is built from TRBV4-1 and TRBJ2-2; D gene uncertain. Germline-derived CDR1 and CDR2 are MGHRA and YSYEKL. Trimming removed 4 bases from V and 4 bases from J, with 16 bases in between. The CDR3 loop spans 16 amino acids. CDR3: CASSLPPGTLTGELFF. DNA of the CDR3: TGCGCCAGCAGCCTCCCCCCAGGCACCCTCACCGGGGAGCTGTTTTTT.

The CDR3 loop is CASSRTGLNTEAFF. The CDR3 coding sequence is TGTGCCAGCAGCCGGACAGGGCTAAACACTGAAGCTTTCTTT. The V gene is TRBV6-5, the J gene TRBJ1-1, with 8 bases fitting TRBD1. Losses at the gene ends were 6 bases for V and 2 bases for J; bases not matched to a gene: 5. The CDR3 loop spans 14 amino acids. Germline assignment: CDR1 MNHEY and CDR2 SVGAGI.

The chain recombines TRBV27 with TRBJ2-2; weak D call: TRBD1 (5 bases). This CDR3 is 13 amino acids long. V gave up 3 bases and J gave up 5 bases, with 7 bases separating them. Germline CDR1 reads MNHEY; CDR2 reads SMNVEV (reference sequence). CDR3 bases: TGTGCCAGCAGTTTTTGGACAACCGGGGAGCTGTTTTTT. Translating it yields CASSFWTTGELFF.

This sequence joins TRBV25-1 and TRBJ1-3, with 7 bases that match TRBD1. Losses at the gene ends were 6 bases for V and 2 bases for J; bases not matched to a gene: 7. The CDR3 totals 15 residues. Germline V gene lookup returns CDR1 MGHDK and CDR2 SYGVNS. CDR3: CASRATGITGNTIYF. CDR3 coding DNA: TGTGCCAGCAGAGCGACAGGGATCACTGGAAACACCATATATTTT.

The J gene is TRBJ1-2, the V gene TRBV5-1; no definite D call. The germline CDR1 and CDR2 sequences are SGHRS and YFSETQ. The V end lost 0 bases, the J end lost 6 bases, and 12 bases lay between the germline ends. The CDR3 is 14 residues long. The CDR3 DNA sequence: TGCGCCAGCAGCTTGGTTCCGGTCCAAAATGGCTACACCTTC. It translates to CASSLVPVQNGYTF.

The CDR3 coding sequence is TGTGCCAGCAGCCTACAGGGGGCTAATGGCTACACCTTC. Translation: CASSLQGANGYTF. This chain links TRBV7-8 with TRBJ1-2; 9 bases align to TRBD1. Germline V gives CDR1 SGHVS, CDR2 FQNEAQ. The V segment lost 5 bases and the J segment 6 bases; nucleotides outside the gene matches: 4. This CDR3 has 13 residues. The complete variable domain, with remaining parts taken from reference TRBV7-8 and TRBJ1-2, reads GAGVSQSPRYKVAKRGQDVALRCDPISGHVSLFWYQQALGQGPEFLTYFQNEAQLDKSGLPSDRFFAERPEGSVSTLKIQRTQQEDSAVYLCASSLQGANGYTFGSGTRLTVV.

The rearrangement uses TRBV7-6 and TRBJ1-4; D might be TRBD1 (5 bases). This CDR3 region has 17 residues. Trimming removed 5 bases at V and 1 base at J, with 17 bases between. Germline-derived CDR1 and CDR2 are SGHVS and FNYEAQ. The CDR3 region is CASSLVAPQGTNEKLFF. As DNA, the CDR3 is TGTGCCAGCAGCCTAGTGGCCCCGCAGGGAACTAATGAAAAACTGTTTTTT. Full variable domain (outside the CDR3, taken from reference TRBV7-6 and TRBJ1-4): GAGVSQSPRYKVTKRGQDVALRCDPISGHVSLYWYRQALGQGPEFLTYFNYEAQQDKSGLPNDRFSAERPEGSISTLTIQRTEQRDSAMYRCASSLVAPQGTNEKLFFGSGTQLSVL.

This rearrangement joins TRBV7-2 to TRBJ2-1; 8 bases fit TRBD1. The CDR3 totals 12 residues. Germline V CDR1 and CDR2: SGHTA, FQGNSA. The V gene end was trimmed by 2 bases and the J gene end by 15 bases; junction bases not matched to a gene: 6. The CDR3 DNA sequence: TGTGCCAGCAGCTTAACACAGGGGGGTCGGTTCTTC. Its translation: CASSLTQGGRFF.

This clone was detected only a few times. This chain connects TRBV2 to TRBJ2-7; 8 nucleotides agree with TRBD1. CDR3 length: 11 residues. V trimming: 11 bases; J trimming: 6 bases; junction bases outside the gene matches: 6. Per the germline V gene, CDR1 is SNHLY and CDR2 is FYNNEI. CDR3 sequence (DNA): TGTGCCGGACAGGGCGTCGGCGAGCAGTACTTC. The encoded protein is CAGQGVGEQYF.

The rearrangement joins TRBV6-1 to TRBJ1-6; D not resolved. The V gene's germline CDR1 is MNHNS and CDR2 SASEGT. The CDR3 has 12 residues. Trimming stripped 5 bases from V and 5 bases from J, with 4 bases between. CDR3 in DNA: TGTGCCAGCAGTTGGAATAATTCACCCCTCCACTTT. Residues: CASSWNNSPLHF.

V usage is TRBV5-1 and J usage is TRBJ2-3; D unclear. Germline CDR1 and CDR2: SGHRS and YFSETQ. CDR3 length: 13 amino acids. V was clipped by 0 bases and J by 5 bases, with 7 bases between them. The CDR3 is CASSLGREDTQYF. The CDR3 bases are TGCGCCAGCAGCTTGGGACGTGAAGATACGCAGTATTTT. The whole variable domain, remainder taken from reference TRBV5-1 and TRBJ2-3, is KAGVTQTPRYLIKTRGQQVTLSCSPISGHRSVSWYQQTPGQGLQFLFEYFSETQRNKGNFPGRFSGRQFSNSRSEMNVSTLELGDSALYLCASSLGREDTQYFGPGTRLTVL.